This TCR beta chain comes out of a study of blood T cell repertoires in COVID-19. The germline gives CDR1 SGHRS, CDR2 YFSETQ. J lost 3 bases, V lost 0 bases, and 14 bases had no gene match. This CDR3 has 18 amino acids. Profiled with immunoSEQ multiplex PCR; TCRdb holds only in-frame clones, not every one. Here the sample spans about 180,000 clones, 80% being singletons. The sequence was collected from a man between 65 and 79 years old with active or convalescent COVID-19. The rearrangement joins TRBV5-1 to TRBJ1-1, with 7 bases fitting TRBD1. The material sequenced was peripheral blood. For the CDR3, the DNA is TGCGCCAGCAGCTTGGGGACTACTTCTGAGGACAGGTACACTGAAGCTTTCTTT. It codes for CASSLGTTSEDRYTEAFF.